The clone carrying this T cell receptor beta chain was picked up one time. The data were obtained in a study of shared clonotypes between healthy human individuals. Generated by immunoSEQ multiplex PCR, the TCRdb table keeps only in-frame clones and is missing some. The sample has roughly 2.1 million clones, 93% seen once; the top ten hold 1.5% to 2%. Naive CD8 cells lacked CD45RO and underwent positive selection for CCR7, leaving out terminally differentiated effector memory CD45RA+ cells. The sequence came from a man aged 18-30 years in good health. Some clones in this sample may be carry-over from other donors' samples. Material for sequencing was naive CD8+ T cells from PBMCs.

The DNA for the CDR3 is TGTGCCAGCAGCTTGGATTGGAGGAGGAGCAGGGGCGAGACCCAGTACTTC. The encoded protein is CASSLDWRRSRGETQYF. The chain is built from TRBV5-8 and TRBJ2-5; D perhaps matches TRBD1 (6 bases). The CDR3 has 17 residues. Trimming took 0 bases from V and 5 from J, leaving 20 bases between them. Germline V gene data show CDR1 as SGHTS and CDR2 as YDEGEE.